Given below is one TCR beta chain in context. No cognate antigen has been identified for it. No base qualities exist here, and no much larger clone lies one base off it. This sample stems from a study of blood T cell repertoires in COVID-19 (dated by TCRdb to 2018 to 2021). Context from the whole study: Collaborator samples came from the United States, Italy and Spain and covered acute and convalescent phases of COVID-19. The prospective study material was composed of cDNA or gDNA derived from T cells, B-cell-depleted T cells, or PBMCs. Subjects who had been exposed to COVID-19, were actively infected with it, or had recovered from it provided the deeply sampled blood TCRbeta repertoires that made up the dataset. A freely available public database, intended as a resource for researchers studying the immune response to SARS-CoV-2, is where the repertoires were released. Samples were obtained from the ongoing ImmuneRACE study (first 160 participants) and from 1,000 to 1,500 subjects provided by 6 global collaborators. Sample metadata almost always included a de-identified subject ID, COVID-19 status, age in years and sex. Where HLA class I and class II types were available, the types were taken from metadata supplied by the sample provider, not from assay-based typing.

What the work shows at the level of the full study, not this receptor alone: The amount of clinical and demographic metadata varied by source and participant and was provided uncurated.

TCRbeta CDR3 regions were amplified from genomic DNA by means of the immunoSEQ Assay, a bias-controlled multiplex PCR. The study's processing was this. Nucleated cell counts per sample were estimated from amplification of reference gene primers within the assay. Sequence reads were collapsed and filtered to measure the absolute abundance of every unique TCRbeta CDR3 rearrangement. For each sample, productive Simpson clonality was calculated as the square root of Simpson's diversity index across productive rearrangements. In TCRdb, the immuneACCESS table is reduced to in-frame sequences with V and J assigned. These tables do not hold every clone; where another copy was compared, an unresolved V gene accounts for under half, and the others remain unexplained. The DNA gave D and trimming, while V, J and clone size come from that table. Present in this sample are roughly 300,000 clones, nearly 90% of which were seen just once. About 9.8% of the sample is held by the ten biggest clonotypes.

The CDR3 runs 11 amino acids, cysteine and phenylalanine included. CDR3 DNA is the only sequence kept; it has 33 bases, read in frame from the first base. Ends trimmed: V by 5 bases, J by 12 bases; bases unmatched to a gene: 4. CDR1 is given as SGHAT and CDR2 as FQNNGV, both from the germline V gene. The collaborating institutions used their own protocols to collect whole blood in K2EDTA tubes. For TCRbeta analysis, collaborators shipped samples in one of three forms: frozen whole blood, isolated PBMCs, or DNA extracted from either of those sample types. The receptor was derived from a man aged 18-30 years with active or convalescent COVID-19. The source material was peripheral blood. This receptor chain uses TRBV11-2 and TRBJ2-1; 7 central bases correspond to TRBD1. CDR3 region: CASSQTGLQFF. The DNA is as follows: TGTGCCAGCAGCCAGACAGGGCTGCAGTTCTTC.